The 18 T cell receptor beta chains reported below all come from one sample, sequenced in a study of blood T cells in healthy people across ages. Combining a sample-barcoded 5' primer with a J-beta primer mix, a second PCR ran for roughly 7 to 12 cycles. Each CDR3 protein is one row after TCRdb ran MiXCR on the 5' RACE reads. The sample includes about 670,000 distinct CDR3 sequences, under 65% of them seen just once. Sequenced input: blood. Receptors were obtained from an elderly woman in good health.

The sample holds many counts of this clonotype. The rearrangement links TRBV5-6 to TRBJ2-1; D gene ambiguous. Germline CDR1 and CDR2: SGHDT and YYEEEE. This CDR3 spans 17 amino acids. The ends were cut back, 6 bases at V and 1 base at J, with 20 bases in the middle. CDR3 nucleotide sequence: TGTGCCAGCATCCTGTGGTCTGGGGAAAGGTCCTACAATGAGCAGTTCTTC. Protein product: CASILWSGERSYNEQFF.

This clonotype was counted ten times or more. The chain uses TRBV27 and TRBJ2-1, with 10 bases fitting TRBD2. CDR1 MNHEY and CDR2 SMNVEV come from the germline V gene (reference sequence). Losses at the gene ends were 4 bases for V and 8 bases for J; bases not matched to a gene: 8. This CDR3 has 15 residues. For the CDR3, the DNA is TGTGCCAGCAGTTCCCCAGCGGGAGGGCTTGATGAGCAGTTCTTC. Its protein is CASSSPAGGLDEQFF.

The chain uses TRBV15 and TRBJ2-7; D unresolved. The CDR3 is 14 residues long. Looked up from germline, CDR1 is LNHNV and CDR2 is YYDKDF (reference sequence). V was cut by 6 bases and J by 0 bases, with 12 bases left in between. CDR3 DNA sequence: TGTGCCACCAGGCGACTCGCTAGCTCCTACGAGCAGTACTTC. Amino acids: CATRRLASSYEQYF. The variable domain in full, with the rest retrieved from reference TRBV15 and TRBJ2-7, is DAMVIQNPRYQVTQFGKPVTLSCSQTLNHNVMYWYQQKSSQAPKLLFHYYDKDFNNEADTPDNFQSRRPNTSFCFLDIRSPGLGDTAMYLCATRRLASSYEQYFGPGTRLTVT.

This clonotype was picked up one time. Its ends do not fully match the called genes, so a read error is possible. This chain uses TRBV18 with TRBJ2-1, with D maybe TRBD1 (6 bases). Germline CDR1 reads KGHSH; CDR2 reads LQKENI. This CDR3 has 15 amino acids. Here the CDR3 DNA reads TGTGCCAGCACAGCAGGGGCCCCCGAATACAATGAGCGGTTCTTC. Encoded protein: CASTAGAPEYNERFF.

With respect to this clonotype: A much larger clone sits a single nucleotide away, making a read error possible. The rearrangement uses TRBV15 and TRBJ2-1; the D is unclear. Per germline, CDR1 LNHNV and CDR2 YYDKDF (reference sequence). This CDR3 contains 13 residues. V lost 0 bases to trimming and J lost 8 bases, with 8 bases between them. The DNA of the CDR3 is TGTGCCACCAGCAGAGATCCCAGCGATGAGCAGTTCTTC. It encodes CATSRDPSDEQFF. Using reference TRBV15 and TRBJ2-1 for the parts outside the CDR3, the full variable domain is DAMVIQNPRYQVTQFGKPVTLSCSQTLNHNVMYWYQQKSSQAPKLLFHYYDKDFNNEADTPDNFQSRRPNTSFCFLDIRSPGLGDTAMYLCATSRDPSDEQFFGPGTRLTVL.

The chain carries TRBV5-6 and TRBJ2-3; the D gene is possibly TRBD2 (5 bases). CDR1 SGHDT and CDR2 YYEEEE come from the germline V gene. The CDR3 has 15 residues. V lost 0 bases to trimming and J lost 2 bases, with 10 bases between them. For the CDR3, the DNA is TGTGCCAGCAGCTTGGCCGGGATCGACACAGATACGCAGTATTTT. Protein product: CASSLAGIDTDTQYF.

The V gene is TRBV3-1, the J gene TRBJ1-4; unclear D gene. With 0 bases removed from V and 5 bases from J, the gap between germline ends came to 10 bases. The CDR3 is 15 amino acids. Germline V gene sequence: CDR1 LGHDT, CDR2 YNNKEL (reference sequence). The CDR3 sequence is CASSQETVHNEKLFF. The CDR3 coding sequence is TGTGCCAGCAGCCAAGAAACCGTACACAATGAAAAACTGTTTTTT.

This clonotype was counted between two and nine times. The CDR3 reads CSVCWGPGELFF. The CDR3 DNA is TGCAGCGTTTGTTGGGGTCCCGGGGAGCTGTTTTTT. The J gene is TRBJ2-2, the V gene TRBV29-1; D not resolved. Germline V lookup: CDR1 SQVTM, CDR2 ANQGSEA. The CDR3 has 12 amino acids. V gave up 5 bases and J gave up 6 bases, with 10 bases separating them.

CDR3 nucleotides: TGTGCCAGCAGCTTAGTAGGGGACAGAAATGAAAAACTGTTTTTT. This translates into CASSLVGDRNEKLFF. The rearrangement uses TRBV11-2 and TRBJ1-4, with 7 positions matching TRBD1. V lost 1 base, J lost 5 bases, and 4 bases stayed unmatched. Germline CDR1 reads SGHAT; CDR2 reads FQNNGV. CDR3 length: 15 residues.

This clonotype showed up many times. The J gene is TRBJ2-1, the V gene TRBV20-1; 11 nucleotides match TRBD2. CDR3 length: 18 residues. V gave up 3 bases and J gave up 0 bases; unmatched junction bases: 10. Per the germline V gene, CDR1 is DFQATT and CDR2 is SNEGSKA (reference sequence). CDR3 residues: CSARALAGGTSSYNEQFF. The CDR3 DNA follows: TGCAGTGCTAGGGCCCTAGCGGGAGGCACCAGCTCCTACAATGAGCAGTTCTTC.

V is TRBV28 and J is TRBJ2-4, with D unclear. The V gene's germline CDR1 is MDHEN and CDR2 SYDVKM. CDR3 length: 13 residues. V lost 3 bases and J 13 bases, leaving 16 bases between the germline ends. The CDR3: CASSFGVVVPQYF. CDR3 in DNA: TGTGCCAGCAGTTTTGGAGTTGTGGTGCCGCAGTACTTC. The full variable domain, with the rest looked up from reference TRBV28 and TRBJ2-4, is DVKVTQSSRYLVKRTGEKVFLECVQDMDHENMFWYRQDPGLGLRLIYFSYDVKMKEKGDIPEGYSVSREKKERFSLILESASTNQTSMYLCASSFGVVVPQYFGAGTRLSVL.

On this clonotype itself: A single base separates this from a much larger clone, so it may be a read error. The genes are TRBV16 and TRBJ1-4, with D maybe TRBD1 (6 bases). Germline assignment: CDR1 KGHSY and CDR2 FQNENV. There are 14 residues in the CDR3. The CDR3 spells CAGSQGTTNEKLFF. CDR3 bases: TGTGCCGGCAGCCAGGGGACTACTAATGAAAAACTGTTTTTT.

Points on this clonotype: A much larger clone lies a single base off, so this may be a read error. The V gene is TRBV28, the J gene TRBJ2-5; D assignment may be TRBD1 or TRBD2 (5 bases each). V was pared by 4 bases and J by 3 bases, with 12 bases between. CDR3 length: 14 residues. From germline, CDR1 is MDHEN and CDR2 SYDVKM. CDR3 nucleotide sequence: TGTGCCAGCAGTTGGGACGGGGAGAAAGAGACCCAGTACTTC. It translates to CASSWDGEKETQYF. Drawing the rest from reference TRBV28 and TRBJ2-5, the complete variable domain is DVKVTQSSRYLVKRTGEKVFLECVQDMDHENMFWYRQDPGLGLRLIYFSYDVKMKEKGDIPEGYSVSREKKERFSLILESASTNQTSMYLCASSWDGEKETQYFGPGTRLLVL.

This clonotype appeared a few times. The rearrangement links TRBV27 to TRBJ2-7; TRBD2 matches at 7 bases. The V and J ends lost 3 bases and 0 bases, in that order; junction bases with no gene match: 11. Germline assignment: CDR1 MNHEY and CDR2 SMNVEV (reference sequence). There are 17 residues in the CDR3. CDR3 loop: CASSFSSGRVSSYEQYF. The CDR3 DNA reads TGTGCCAGCAGTTTCTCCTCAGGGAGGGTAAGCTCCTACGAGCAGTACTTC.

The chain recombines TRBV18 with TRBJ2-5, with a tentative D call TRBD1 (6 bases). V lost 4 bases, J lost 5 bases, and 14 bases lay in between. From germline, CDR1 is KGHSH and CDR2 LQKENI. The CDR3 is 14 amino acids. The CDR3 DNA is TGTGCCAGCTCACGGAATACAGGGAGCGAGACCCAGTACTTC. As protein: CASSRNTGSETQYF.

This clonotype was recorded at least ten times. The rearrangement joins TRBV6-6 to TRBJ2-7; maybe TRBD2 (6 bases). Per the germline V gene, CDR1 is MNHNY and CDR2 is SVGAGI (reference sequence). This CDR3 spans 16 amino acids. Trimming took off 6 bases at V and 5 bases at J, with 23 bases between the two ends. This chain's CDR3 is CASRSPGLAHENEQYF. The CDR3 coding sequence is TGTGCCAGCAGGTCTCCGGGACTCGCCCACGAGAACGAGCAGTACTTC.

The rearrangement joins TRBV18 to TRBJ1-5; D remains unclear. CDR3 length equals 13 residues. V lost 4 bases to trimming and J lost 1 base, with 5 bases between them. Germline lookup yields CDR1 KGHSH and CDR2 LQKENI. The CDR3 sequence is CASSQHSNQPQHF. CDR3 in DNA: TGTGCCAGCTCACAACACAGCAATCAGCCCCAGCATTTT. The full variable domain, its missing parts supplied by reference TRBV18 and TRBJ1-5, is NAGVMQNPRHLVRRRGQEARLRCSPMKGHSHVYWYRQLPEEGLKFMVYLQKENIIDESGMPKERFSAEFPKEGPSILRIQQVVRGDSAAYFCASSQHSNQPQHFGDGTRLSIL.

Comment on this clonotype: This may be a read error, as it is one base from a much larger clone. The chain joins TRBV3-1 to TRBJ2-5; D not resolved. The CDR3 contains 14 residues. Germline V CDR1 and CDR2: LGHDT, YNNKEL (reference sequence). CDR3 sequence (DNA): TGTGTCAGCAGCCCCCAAAAGATGAGGGAGACCCAGTACTTC. The encoded protein is CVSSPQKMRETQYF.